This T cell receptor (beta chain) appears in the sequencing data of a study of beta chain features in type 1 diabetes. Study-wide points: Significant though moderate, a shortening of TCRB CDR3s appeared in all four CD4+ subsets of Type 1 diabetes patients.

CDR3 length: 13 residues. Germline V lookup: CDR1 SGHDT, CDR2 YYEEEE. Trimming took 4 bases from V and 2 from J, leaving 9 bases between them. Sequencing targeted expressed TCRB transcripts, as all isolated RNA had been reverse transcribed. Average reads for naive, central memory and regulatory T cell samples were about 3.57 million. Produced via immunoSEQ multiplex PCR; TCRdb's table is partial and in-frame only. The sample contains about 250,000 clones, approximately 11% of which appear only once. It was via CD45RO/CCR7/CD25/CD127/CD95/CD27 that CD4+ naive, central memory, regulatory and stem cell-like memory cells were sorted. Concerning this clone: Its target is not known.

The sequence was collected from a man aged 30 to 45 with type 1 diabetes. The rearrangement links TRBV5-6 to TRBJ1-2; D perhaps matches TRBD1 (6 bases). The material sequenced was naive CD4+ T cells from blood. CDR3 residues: CASSRTANYGYTF. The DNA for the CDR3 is TGTGCCAGCAGCCGGACAGCCAACTATGGCTACACCTTC.